This T cell receptor (beta chain) came from a study of blood T cell repertoires in COVID-19. In the study overall: The analysed material was cDNA or gDNA that came from T cells, B-cell-depleted T cells, or PBMCs.

In the original analysis: The assay estimated nucleated cells by amplifying reference gene primers. Sequencing was performed with immunoSEQ multiplex PCR; in TCRdb, only in-frame clones are kept and a portion is missing. That table supplies the V and J calls and clone size; D and trimming were determined from the DNA. Among roughly 430,000 clones listed, 88% were seen once. The CDR3 sequence is 15 residues long. Deletions cut 3 bases from V and 0 bases from J, with 13 bases between. The germline CDR1 and CDR2 sequences are DFQATT and SNEGSKA (reference sequence). The TCR sequence derives from a woman in her thirties or forties with acute COVID-19. The specimen sequenced was PBMCs or T cells enriched from blood (not recorded which). The chain has TRBV20-1 and TRBJ2-3; perhaps TRBD2 as D (5 bases). The CDR3 DNA follows: TGCAGTGCTAGTCCCGGGTGGACTAGCACAGATACGCAGTATTTT. Protein product: CSASPGWTSTDTQYF.